The T cell receptor (beta chain) described here comes from a study of CD8 T cells in ankylosing spondylitis. Study outcomes and limitations: Prior work had noted some motif variants in reactive arthritis blood and synovial fluid. Characteristic of ankylosing spondylitis blood, it appeared, was a TCR beta motif comprising about 8 highly homologous variants. As for the disease-linked clones, they showed a CD8+ phenotype and occurred at relatively low frequencies in peripheral blood. Disease-associated clones were reportedly significantly overrepresented in matched ankylosing spondylitis synovial fluid.

A single record per CDR3 protein comes from TCRdb applying MiXCR to the 5' RACE reads. Among roughly 670,000 distinct CDR3 sequences listed, over 15% were seen once. Worth noting for this clonotype: Antigen specificity is unknown.

V was trimmed by 3 bases and J by 5 bases, leaving 10 bases between them. The CDR3 is 14 residues long. The genes are TRBV12-3 or TRBV12-4 and TRBJ2-2; TRBD2 is a possible D gene (5 bases). Sequencing used blood, either unsorted or a sorted T cell fraction (not recorded which). This receptor was identified in a male donor with ankylosing spondylitis. CDR3 amino acids: CASSFPGGTGELFF. In DNA form, the CDR3 reads TGTGCCAGCAGTTTCCCCGGCGGGACCGGGGAGCTGTTTTTT.